Each of the 20 T cell receptor beta chains below was sequenced from the same sample in a study of T cell responses to AZD1222 COVID-19 vaccine. Some clones are missing from TCRdb's copy, which holds only in-frame ones; the method was immunoSEQ multiplex PCR. The data show 110,000 or so clones, 75% to 95% seen once. The source material was peripheral blood, sampled 28 days after the second dose of the MenACWY control vaccine. These receptors were collected from an adult who received the MenACWY meningococcal vaccine as a control.

This clone was seen a handful of times. The rearrangement joins TRBV2 to TRBJ1-1, with D possibly being TRBD1 (6 bases). V lost 11 bases and J 0 bases, leaving 22 bases between the germline ends. The CDR3 extends over 16 amino acids. Germline V gene data show CDR1 as SNHLY and CDR2 as FYNNEI. This chain's CDR3 is CARAGVAGRMNTEAFF. The CDR3 DNA follows: TGTGCCCGAGCAGGGGTGGCAGGGCGCATGAACACTGAAGCTTTCTTT.

This clone was seen just once. This chain uses TRBV28 with TRBJ1-6, with a possible D match to TRBD1 (5 bases). Germline assignment: CDR1 MDHEN and CDR2 SYDVKM. CDR3 length: 15 residues. V was shortened by 11 bases and J by 3 bases, with 17 bases between the two germline ends. CDR3 loop: CASLPGLHYNSPLHF. For the CDR3, the DNA is TGTGCCTCCCTACCGGGACTCCACTATAATTCACCCCTCCACTTT.

The chain recombines TRBV3-1 (or the pseudogene TRBV3-2) with TRBJ1-5; D may be TRBD1 (5 bases). Between the trimmed V and J ends, which lost 6 bases and 3 bases, there was a span of 15 bases. This CDR3 comprises 15 residues. CDR1 is LGHDT and CDR2 is YNNKEL in the germline V gene (reference sequence). This chain's CDR3 is CASSYGTENNQPQHF. The CDR3 DNA follows: TGTGCCAGCAGTTACGGGACGGAGAACAATCAGCCCCAGCATTTT.

The chain links TRBV5-1 to TRBJ2-3; D may be TRBD1 (6 bases). This CDR3 has 16 residues. Trimming left V 0 bases short and J 2 bases short, with 13 bases between. In germline, CDR1 is SGHRS, CDR2 YFSETQ. The CDR3 here is CASSLGQANPTDTQYF. The CDR3 DNA follows: TGCGCCAGCAGCTTGGGACAGGCGAACCCCACAGATACGCAGTATTTT. Together with reference TRBV5-1 and TRBJ2-3, the CDR3 gives the full variable domain: KAGVTQTPRYLIKTRGQQVTLSCSPISGHRSVSWYQQTPGQGLQFLFEYFSETQRNKGNFPGRFSGRQFSNSRSEMNVSTLELGDSALYLCASSLGQANPTDTQYFGPGTRLTVL.

The genes are TRBV15 and TRBJ1-3, with D hard to call. There are 16 residues in the CDR3. V was cut by 1 base and J by 0 bases, with 10 bases left in between. CDR1 LNHNV and CDR2 YYDKDF come from the germline V gene (reference sequence). CDR3 in DNA: TGTGCCACCAGCAGAGCTGCAGGCAGCTCTGGAAACACCATATATTTT. Translated: CATSRAAGSSGNTIYF.

This clone turned up a few times. The genes are TRBV3-1 (or the pseudogene TRBV3-2) and TRBJ1-6, with 12 bases that match TRBD1. The V and J ends lost 4 bases and 15 bases, in that order; junction bases with no gene match: 10. Germline-derived CDR1 and CDR2 are LGHDT and YNNKEL (reference sequence). The CDR3 length is 15 residues. As DNA, the CDR3 is TGTGCCAGCAGCCCAGGGACAGGGGGCAACCGAATCCTCCACTTT. Its protein is CASSPGTGGNRILHF.

The chain joins TRBV19 to TRBJ1-1; D gene uncertain. In germline, CDR1 is LNHDA, CDR2 SQIVND (reference sequence). The CDR3 is made up of 19 amino acids. Trimming removed 2 bases at V and 2 bases at J, with 24 bases between. The CDR3 DNA reads TGTGCCAGTAGTATAAAATCTCTGTGGACGGCACAGATAAACACTGAAGCTTTCTTT. It translates to CASSIKSLWTAQINTEAFF. The full variable domain, completed using reference TRBV19 and TRBJ1-1, is DGGITQSPKYLFRKEGQNVTLSCEQNLNHDAMYWYRQDPGQGLRLIYYSQIVNDFQKGDIAEGYSVSREKKESFPLTVTSAQKNPTAFYLCASSIKSLWTAQINTEAFFGQGTRLTVV.

The V and J genes are TRBV4-1 and TRBJ1-1, with D unresolved. V was trimmed by 1 base and J by 0 bases, leaving 6 bases between them. The CDR3 is made up of 14 amino acids. From germline, CDR1 is MGHRA and CDR2 YSYEKL. Written as DNA, the CDR3 is TGCGCCAGCAGCCAAGTCCGGGTGAACACTGAAGCTTTCTTT. Its translation: CASSQVRVNTEAFF.

The chain combines TRBV27 with TRBJ2-3; the D call may be TRBD1 or TRBD2 (5 bases each). Germline V gene sequence: CDR1 MNHEY, CDR2 SMNVEV (reference sequence). The CDR3 runs 16 residues. The germline V and J ends were trimmed by 3 bases and 2 bases, with 15 bases remaining between them. The CDR3 DNA reads as TGTGCCAGCAGTTTCTTTTACCGAGGGGACACAGATACGCAGTATTTT. The encoded protein is CASSFFYRGDTDTQYF.

The V and J genes are TRBV18 and TRBJ2-1; the D gene is possibly TRBD1 (6 bases). The germline V gene has CDR1 KGHSH and CDR2 LQKENI. The CDR3 has 15 amino acids. V was shortened by 3 bases and J by 0 bases, with 9 bases between the two germline ends. The CDR3 nucleotides are TGTGCCAGCTCACCCCGACAGGTCTCCTACAATGAGCAGTTCTTC. It is translated as CASSPRQVSYNEQFF.

V gene TRBV7-2 combines with J gene TRBJ2-1; tentative D call: TRBD1 (5 bases). The V end was cut by 6 bases, the J end by 8 bases, with 11 bases between. Germline loops: CDR1 SGHTA, CDR2 FQGNSA. The length of the CDR3 is 12 residues. Here the CDR3 DNA reads TGTGCCAGCAGGCTGATAGGGGATGAGCAGTTCTTC. It codes for CASRLIGDEQFF.

The V gene is TRBV5-6, the J gene TRBJ1-1; D call uncertain. The CDR3 contains 16 residues. Germline V gives CDR1 SGHDT, CDR2 YYEEEE. The ends were cut back, 4 bases at V and 2 bases at J, with 18 bases in the middle. DNA for the CDR3: TGTGCCAGCAGCCACGAAGCGACGGTGACCAACACTGAAGCTTTCTTT. It yields the protein CASSHEATVTNTEAFF.

V usage is TRBV25-1 and J usage is TRBJ1-2, with D tentatively TRBD1 (6 bases). V was trimmed by 4 bases and J by 6 bases, leaving 9 bases between them. The CDR3 is 12 residues long. Germline-derived CDR1 and CDR2 are MGHDK and SYGVNS. The chain's CDR3 is CASSANRDGYTF. The CDR3 DNA sequence: TGTGCCAGCAGTGCAAACAGGGATGGCTACACCTTC.

The chain has TRBV7-3 and TRBJ2-7, with D maybe TRBD2 (6 bases). The CDR3 runs to 15 residues. CDR1 and CDR2 (germline): SGHTA, FQGTGA. Trimming removed 2 bases from V and 7 bases from J, with 18 bases in between. DNA for the CDR3: TGTGCCAGCAGCTTAGATAGCGGTAGCGGACGGGAGCAGTACTTC. This translates into CASSLDSGSGREQYF.

To note about this clone: Other DNA sequences from this sample encode an identical CDR3 as well. V is TRBV2 and J is TRBJ1-2, with TRBD1 matching over 9 bases. Germline trimming cut 3 bases from V and 7 bases from J; bases unmatched to any gene: 3. Germline V CDR1 and CDR2: SNHLY, FYNNEI. This CDR3 contains 13 residues. The CDR3 coding sequence is TGTGCCAGCAGTGAGGGACAGGGAGGTGGCTACACCTTC. Encoded protein: CASSEGQGGGYTF.

The V gene is TRBV30, the J gene TRBJ1-1; TRBD1 matches 8 bases. There are 13 residues in the CDR3. The V segment lost 2 bases and the J segment 8 bases; nucleotides outside the gene matches: 7. Germline V gives CDR1 GTSNPN, CDR2 SVGIG (reference sequence). The CDR3 nucleotides read TGTGCCTGGAGTCTAGGGACAGGCGGCGAAGCTTTCTTT. Amino acid sequence: CAWSLGTGGEAFF.

This chain links TRBV24-1 with TRBJ2-5, with D unclear. Trimming pared 1 base from V and 7 bases from J, leaving 9 bases between. Germline values: CDR1 KGHDR, CDR2 SFDVKD. The CDR3 spans 13 residues. The CDR3 coding sequence is TGTGCCACCAGTGATTTCGAGGCCGGGACCCAGTACTTC. Amino acid sequence: CATSDFEAGTQYF.

This clone was seen a few times. The chain is built from TRBV28 and TRBJ2-3; tentatively, D is TRBD2 (6 bases). Per germline, CDR1 MDHEN and CDR2 SYDVKM. The CDR3 has 15 amino acids. Trimming removed 3 bases from V and 3 bases from J, with 13 bases in between. The CDR3 protein is CASSLVGGLTDTQYF. The CDR3 DNA reads as TGTGCCAGCAGTTTGGTGGGGGGTTTAACAGATACGCAGTATTTT.

The rearrangement joins TRBV5-1 to TRBJ2-1; 11 positions agree with TRBD2. This CDR3 has 15 residues. In germline, CDR1 is SGHRS, CDR2 YFSETQ. Trimming removed 4 bases from V and 5 bases from J; junction bases left unmatched: 5. The CDR3 DNA reads TGCGCCAGCAGCCCCGGGACTAGCGGAAACAATGAGCAGTTCTTC. It encodes CASSPGTSGNNEQFF.

The rearrangement joins TRBV15 to TRBJ2-7; D gene uncertain. The CDR3 runs to 16 residues. The germline gives CDR1 LNHNV, CDR2 YYDKDF (reference sequence). V shed 0 bases and J shed 0 bases, with 12 bases lying between them. The CDR3 is CATSREWADNSYEQYF. The CDR3 region has the DNA TGTGCCACCAGCAGAGAGTGGGCAGACAACTCCTACGAGCAGTACTTC.